The entry below gives a single T cell receptor beta chain sequence along with its context. This sample stems from a study of blood T cell repertoires in COVID-19. Generated by immunoSEQ multiplex PCR, the TCRdb table keeps only in-frame clones and is missing some. The table shows 150,000 or so clones, with around 84% occurring only once. J lost 3 bases, V lost 5 bases, and 9 bases had no gene match. There are 16 residues in the CDR3. CDR1 and CDR2 (germline): WNHNN, SYGVQD (reference sequence). Donors were grouped by their self-reported clinical history. The chain has TRBV10-1 and TRBJ2-2; 7 nucleotides agree with TRBD1. The sequence was obtained from a man in his forties who had recovered from COVID-19. Sequencing was performed on PBMCs or T cells enriched from blood (not recorded which). This chain's CDR3 is CASSNRDRAYTGELFF. CDR3 coding DNA: TGCGCCAGCAGTAACCGGGACAGAGCTTACACCGGGGAGCTGTTTTTT.